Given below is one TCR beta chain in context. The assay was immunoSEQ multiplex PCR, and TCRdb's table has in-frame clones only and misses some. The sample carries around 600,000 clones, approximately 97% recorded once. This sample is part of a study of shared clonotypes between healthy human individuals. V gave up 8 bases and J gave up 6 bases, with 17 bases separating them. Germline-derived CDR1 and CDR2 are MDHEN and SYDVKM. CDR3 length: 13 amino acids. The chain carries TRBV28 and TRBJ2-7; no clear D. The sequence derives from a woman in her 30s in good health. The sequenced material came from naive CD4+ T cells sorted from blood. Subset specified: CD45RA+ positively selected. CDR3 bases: TGTGCCAGCCGTAAGGACCTCTTGCTCGAGCAGTACTTC. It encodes CASRKDLLLEQYF.